This passage covers 5 T cell receptor beta chains from one sample sequenced in a study of blood T cell repertoires in COVID-19. Profiling relied on immunoSEQ multiplex PCR, and the TCRdb table lists in-frame clones only, not all of them. The sample holds around 300,000 clones, around 90% seen once. Sequenced input: PBMCs or T cells enriched from blood (not recorded which). These receptors originate from a man aged 25 to 40 who had recovered from COVID-19.

Only a few counts were recorded for this clone. The CDR3 loop reads CASSYVGGIEQYF. The CDR3 DNA follows: TGTGCCAGCAGTTACGTCGGAGGGATCGAGCAGTACTTC. The chain has TRBV6-5 and TRBJ2-7; perhaps TRBD2 as D (6 bases). There are 13 residues in the CDR3. Trimming stripped 2 bases from V and 6 bases from J, with 11 bases between. The germline CDR1 and CDR2 sequences are MNHEY and SVGAGI.

This chain joins TRBV5-6 and TRBJ2-7; tentatively, D is TRBD2 (6 bases). The CDR3 extends over 12 amino acids. The V end was cut by 4 bases, the J end by 2 bases, with 7 bases between. The germline V gene encodes CDR1 SGHDT and CDR2 YYEEEE. The CDR3 nucleotides are TGTGCCAGCAGCCCGGGGGCCTACGAGCAGTACTTC. It translates to CASSPGAYEQYF.

With regard to this clone: The same CDR3 also results from other DNA sequences found in this sample. The chain employs TRBV19 and TRBJ1-1, with D perhaps TRBD1 (6 bases). Between the trimmed V and J ends, which lost 3 bases and 1 base, there was a span of 9 bases. The germline V gene has CDR1 LNHDA and CDR2 SQIVND (reference sequence). This CDR3 is built from 14 residues. The CDR3 loop is CASSIGRGNTEAFF. The DNA for the CDR3 is TGTGCCAGTAGTATCGGCAGGGGGAACACTGAAGCTTTCTTT. The variable domain in full, completed from reference TRBV19 and TRBJ1-1, reads DGGITQSPKYLFRKEGQNVTLSCEQNLNHDAMYWYRQDPGQGLRLIYYSQIVNDFQKGDIAEGYSVSREKKESFPLTVTSAQKNPTAFYLCASSIGRGNTEAFFGQGTRLTVV.

The chain is built from TRBV2 and TRBJ2-3; 8 bases agree with TRBD2. In germline, CDR1 is SNHLY, CDR2 FYNNEI. Trimming took 7 bases from V and 2 from J; bases not matched to a gene: 8. There are 15 residues in the CDR3. CDR3 nucleotide sequence: TGTGCCAGCAAGCCGCGGGGGGTGGCCACAGATACGCAGTATTTT. Translated: CASKPRGVATDTQYF.

The rearrangement uses TRBV30 and TRBJ2-1; either TRBD1 or TRBD2 may fit D (6 bases each). Germline V gene data show CDR1 as GTSNPN and CDR2 as SVGIG (reference sequence). The CDR3 covers 14 residues. DNA for the CDR3: TGTGCATGGGGGGCCAAGTCCTCCTACAATGAGCAGTTCTTC. Translating gives CAWGAKSSYNEQFF. The full variable domain, completed using reference TRBV30 and TRBJ2-1, is SQTIHQWPATLVQPVGSPLSLECTVEGTSNPNLYWYRQAAGRGLQLLFYSVGIGQISSEVPQNLSASRPQDRQFILSSKKLLLSDSGFYLCAWGAKSSYNEQFFGPGTRLTVL.